The subject of this entry is one T cell receptor (beta chain). As yet, its antigen is unknown. With 3 bases clipped from V and 5 bases from J, the junction kept 6 bases outside the gene matches. This CDR3 region has 16 residues. CDR1 is SGDLS, CDR2 YYNGEE, per germline. The data belong to a study of T-cell reconstitution after alpha-beta-depleted transplantation in children. Study-level results: There were reportedly several hundred expanded graft clones from which alpha-beta T cells came about two months after transplant.

Preparation of the TCRbeta library used unique molecular identifiers. TCRdb reanalysed the PCR reads using MiXCR and keeps one entry per CDR3 protein. The sample includes about a million distinct CDR3 sequences, roughly 29% of them seen just once. The source material was PBMCs, mostly from graft donor cells, sampled 360 days after TCRalphabeta/CD19-depleted stem cell transplant. The sequence came from a boy under two years old who had a stem cell transplant for SCID, so the T cells may come from the graft donor. The chain combines TRBV9 with TRBJ2-3, with 13 bases lining up with TRBD2. The CDR3 DNA reads TGTGCCAGCAGCGCCTTACTAGCGGGGGGGGTAGATACGCAGTATTTT. Its protein product is CASSALLAGGVDTQYF.